These 4 T cell receptor beta chains were sequenced from one sample in a study of shared clonotypes between healthy human individuals. Some clones are missing from TCRdb's copy, which holds only in-frame ones; the method was immunoSEQ multiplex PCR. The sample shows some 2,500,000 clones, around 93% of them seen only once. The specimen was naive CD4+ T cells from PBMCs. As to subset: CD45RA+ positively selected. These receptors all come from a man aged 18 to 30 in good health. Some clones in this sample may be carry-over from other donors' samples.

CDR3 nucleotides: TGTGCCAGCAGCCTCGACCGGGGAGGCAACACCATATATTTT. It is translated as CASSLDRGGNTIYF. The rearrangement uses TRBV9 and TRBJ1-3; D not resolved. This CDR3 has 14 residues. Trimming took off 4 bases at V and 7 bases at J, with 15 bases between the two ends. Germline values: CDR1 SGDLS, CDR2 YYNGEE.

The CDR3 sequence: CASSSGLAGDNEQFF. The CDR3 DNA reads as TGTGCCAGCAGCTCCGGACTAGCGGGAGACAATGAGCAGTTCTTC. The rearrangement links TRBV13 to TRBJ2-1, with 13 bases lining up with TRBD2. The CDR3 sequence is 15 residues long. CDR1 and CDR2 from the germline V gene are PRHDT and FYEKMQ (reference sequence). J lost 5 bases, V lost 4 bases, and 2 bases had no gene match.

The chain employs TRBV5-4 and TRBJ2-7; possibly TRBD1 or TRBD2 for D (5 bases each). Trimming removed 8 bases at V and 3 bases at J, with 18 bases between. The germline CDR1 and CDR2 sequences are SGHNT and YYREEE (reference sequence). This CDR3 contains 14 residues. In nucleotides, the CDR3 is TGTGCCAGGACTAACAGGACGATCTACTACGAGCAGTACTTC. This codes for CARTNRTIYYEQYF.

The chain joins TRBV21-1 to TRBJ1-1; the DNA was not compared with TRBD1, the D call given in the table. TRBV21-1 is assigned pseudogene status. CDR3 length: 18 residues. The CDR3 protein is CASTQRQGREGRKTEAFF. DNA of the CDR3: TGTGCCAGCACCCAAAGGCAGGGGCGCGAAGGGCGGAAGACTGAAGCTTTCTTT.